The sequence of this TCR beta chain was determined in a study of blood T cell repertoires in COVID-19. Method: immunoSEQ multiplex PCR; TCRdb's copy keeps in-frame clones and lacks some. The data hold 350,000 or so clones, with about 91% observed a single time. Looked up from germline, CDR1 is SGHRS and CDR2 is YFSETQ. This CDR3 spans 15 amino acids. The V gene end was trimmed by 4 bases and the J gene end by 7 bases; junction bases not matched to a gene: 10. Sequencing input: peripheral blood. This chain joins TRBV5-1 and TRBJ1-4; TRBD1 matches at 7 bases. This TCR came from a woman aged 25 to 45 with COVID-19, enrolled during active disease. The CDR3, as DNA: TGCGCCAGCAGCGCGACAGGGCCCAGGGGTGAAAAACTGTTTTTT. Translating it yields CASSATGPRGEKLFF. The variable domain in full, with the rest retrieved from reference TRBV5-1 and TRBJ1-4, is KAGVTQTPRYLIKTRGQQVTLSCSPISGHRSVSWYQQTPGQGLQFLFEYFSETQRNKGNFPGRFSGRQFSNSRSEMNVSTLELGDSALYLCASSATGPRGEKLFFGSGTQLSVL.